The source of this T cell receptor (beta chain) is a study of regulatory T cells in long-lasting Graves disease. Study-level points and caveats: Newly diagnosed patients shared 750 to 1,000 public clonotypes; persistent patients shared approximately 2,700. Persistent Graves' patients had lower TCR diversity than newly diagnosed ones.

Time point indicated: newly diagnosed GD, antithyroid drugs for less than 3 months. RNA from PBMCs was the source of the TCR library. This clonotype was detected many times. Its cognate antigen is unknown. Combining iRepertoire HTBI primers with Arm-PCR of CDR3 regions, the authors built TCR beta libraries. One entry per CDR3 protein, called by TCRdb with MiXCR from the multiplex PCR reads. This sample has 450,000 to 600,000 distinct CDR3 sequences, with under 20% found just once. The V gene's germline CDR1 is SNHLY and CDR2 FYNNEI. The CDR3 totals 13 residues. V lost 9 bases to trimming and J lost 1 base, with 12 bases between them. The sample was also reused in another study, on T cells in Graves' hyperthyroidism and ophthalmopathy.

The TCR sequence derives from a middle-aged man with Graves disease. The gene calls are TRBV2 and TRBJ2-5; TRBD2 might be the D (6 bases). Sequences were derived from peripheral blood mononuclear cells (PBMCs), sampled at new diagnosis, from a patient treated with antithyroid drugs. CDR3 loop: CARGRQTQETQYF. The CDR3 DNA reads as TGTGCCAGGGGGAGGCAGACCCAAGAGACCCAGTACTTC.